The next 30 T cell receptor beta chains were all read from a single sample in a study of identifying expanded T cells in peripheral blood. Profiled with immunoSEQ multiplex PCR; TCRdb holds only in-frame clones, not every one. The sample shows around 57,000 clones, 87% of them seen only once. Material for sequencing was blood. The receptors here all came from a person aged 18-69 years in good health.

The chain is built from TRBV28 and TRBJ1-1; tentatively, D is TRBD1 (5 bases). The CDR3 runs to 15 residues. Germline assignment: CDR1 MDHEN and CDR2 SYDVKM. Trimming left V 2 bases short and J 3 bases short, with 13 bases between. DNA of the CDR3: TGTGCCAGCAGTTTAAGGGGACCCACTGACACTGAAGCTTTCTTT. Protein product: CASSLRGPTDTEAFF.

The genes are TRBV9 and TRBJ1-4; D gene ambiguous. CDR3 size: 15 residues. V was clipped by 3 bases and J by 3 bases, with 12 bases between them. Germline CDR1 is SGDLS and CDR2 is YYNGEE. The CDR3 DNA sequence: TGTGCCAGCAGCGAGGAGGGTTATTCTAATGAAAAACTGTTTTTT. It codes for CASSEEGYSNEKLFF.

This chain uses TRBV5-1 with TRBJ2-5; 7 bases agree with TRBD1. V trimming: 3 bases; J trimming: 10 bases; junction bases outside the gene matches: 15. The CDR3 extends over 15 amino acids. Germline-derived CDR1 and CDR2 are SGHRS and YFSETQ. For the CDR3, the DNA is TGCGCCAGCAGCTGGGGACAGTACACCCCAATGGGCCAGTACTTC. It specifies CASSWGQYTPMGQYF.

The CDR3 loop reads CASRGASYNEQFF. DNA of the CDR3: TGTGCCAGCAGGGGGGCTAGCTACAATGAGCAGTTCTTC. The chain carries TRBV7-6 and TRBJ2-1; the D gene is possibly TRBD1 (6 bases). The CDR3 consists of 13 residues. The V gene lost 6 bases and the J gene lost 3 bases, with 9 bases spanning the gap. The V gene's germline CDR1 is SGHVS and CDR2 FNYEAQ.

The genes are TRBV13 and TRBJ2-2; 12 bases fit TRBD1. Losses at the gene ends were 7 bases for V and 4 bases for J; bases not matched to a gene: 10. Germline values: CDR1 PRHDT, CDR2 FYEKMQ (reference sequence). The CDR3 spans 17 residues. The CDR3 spells CASNILGQGAGTGELFF. CDR3 nucleotide sequence: TGTGCCAGCAACATACTGGGACAGGGGGCCGGCACCGGGGAGCTGTTTTTT.

The J gene is TRBJ2-7, the V gene TRBV7-2; 12 bases agree with TRBD2. Germline V CDR1 and CDR2: SGHTA, FQGNSA. This CDR3 contains 15 residues. J was trimmed by 4 bases and V by 1 base; bases with no gene match: 2. CDR3 bases: TGTGCCAGCAGCTTAGAAGGGACTAGCGGGTACGAGCAGTACTTC. It is translated as CASSLEGTSGYEQYF.

The chain joins TRBV21-1 to TRBJ1-1; the D call of TRBD1 is as the table states it, not checked on the DNA. TRBV21-1 is deemed a pseudogene. The CDR3 sequence is 14 residues long. In nucleotides, the CDR3 is TGTGCCAAGTCTGCGGACAGGATGAACACTGAAGCTTTCTTT. Its protein is CAKSADRMNTEAFF.

The chain recombines TRBV4-2 with TRBJ2-3; D not resolved. V gave up 4 bases and J gave up 5 bases, with 19 bases separating them. CDR1 LGHNA and CDR2 YNFKEQ come from the germline V gene. The CDR3 covers 16 residues. The CDR3 sequence is CASSPGGSKIGDTQYF. CDR3 sequence (DNA): TGTGCCAGCAGCCCGGGCGGATCTAAGATAGGAGATACGCAGTATTTT.

The chain carries TRBV27 and TRBJ1-2; tentative D call: TRBD1 (5 bases). The CDR3 runs 14 residues. V was trimmed by 5 bases and J by 3 bases, leaving 13 bases between them. Germline assignment: CDR1 MNHEY and CDR2 SMNVEV (reference sequence). CDR3 DNA: TGTGCCAGCAGTCCTACAGGCTCATACTATGGCTACACCTTC. Amino acids: CASSPTGSYYGYTF.

V gene TRBV14 combines with J gene TRBJ2-2; D possibly corresponds to TRBD2 (5 bases). Germline V gives CDR1 SGHDN, CDR2 FVKESK. V lost 4 bases to trimming and J lost 4 bases, with 19 bases between them. The CDR3 spans 17 residues. CDR3 loop: CASSLTMTSGFTGELFF. The DNA for the CDR3 is TGTGCCAGCAGCCTGACTATGACCTCCGGCTTCACCGGGGAGCTGTTTTTT.

V usage is TRBV5-4 and J usage is TRBJ1-2; D remains ambiguous. The V gene lost 2 bases and the J gene lost 7 bases, with 12 bases spanning the gap. Germline V gene lookup returns CDR1 SGHNT and CDR2 YYREEE (reference sequence). This CDR3 region has 13 residues. CDR3 sequence: CASSFVGSRGYTF. CDR3 nucleotide sequence: TGTGCCAGCAGCTTCGTGGGAAGTCGTGGCTACACCTTC.

The chain recombines TRBV4-1 with TRBJ2-7; unclear D gene. The CDR3 loop spans 13 amino acids. CDR1 MGHRA and CDR2 YSYEKL come from the germline V gene. The V end lost 1 base, the J end lost 1 base, and 5 bases lay between the germline ends. CDR3 DNA sequence: TGCGCCAGCAGCCAAGTATGGTCCTACGAGCAGTACTTC. Residues: CASSQVWSYEQYF.

The chain recombines TRBV14 with TRBJ1-2; 7 bases map to TRBD1. The CDR3 covers 14 residues. From germline, CDR1 is SGHDN and CDR2 FVKESK. V dropped 5 bases and J dropped 8; count of bases not matched to a gene: 11. CDR3 DNA sequence: TGTGCCAGCAGCAGAGGGGGGACAGTAGAAGGCTACACCTTC. Translation: CASSRGGTVEGYTF.

This clone was seen once. V is TRBV5-4 and J is TRBJ2-7, with D perhaps matching TRBD1 (5 bases). V was trimmed by 4 bases and J by 5 bases, leaving 13 bases between them. Germline assignment: CDR1 SGHNT and CDR2 YYREEE (reference sequence). This CDR3 has 13 amino acids. This CDR3 is CASSLGVGDEQYF. The CDR3 nucleotides are TGTGCCAGCAGCCTTGGGGTAGGGGACGAGCAGTACTTC.

The chain is built from TRBV28 and TRBJ2-7; D is unresolved. Trimming removed 2 bases at V and 5 bases at J, with 7 bases between. Germline-derived CDR1 and CDR2 are MDHEN and SYDVKM. The CDR3 covers 12 residues. The CDR3 region has the DNA TGTGCCAGCAGTTTACAGAGGAACGAGCAGTACTTC. It translates to CASSLQRNEQYF.

The chain employs TRBV4-1 and TRBJ2-7, with unresolved D. Germline values: CDR1 MGHRA, CDR2 YSYEKL. Trimming removed 0 bases at V and 5 bases at J, with 8 bases between. The CDR3 has 13 residues. The CDR3 region is CASSQEHLDEQYF. The DNA for the CDR3 is TGCGCCAGCAGCCAAGAACACTTGGACGAGCAGTACTTC.

V and J are TRBV9 and TRBJ2-1; 8 bases fit TRBD2. Germline CDR1 and CDR2: SGDLS and YYNGEE. This CDR3 spans 16 amino acids. Germline trimming cut 4 bases from V and 2 bases from J; bases unmatched to any gene: 8. The CDR3, as DNA: TGTGCCAGCAGCCCCAAGGTAGCGGGGCCCTACAATGAGCAGTTCTTC. This translates into CASSPKVAGPYNEQFF.

The V call is TRBV5-1, the J call TRBJ2-2, with 11 bases identical to TRBD1. Germline V CDR1 and CDR2: SGHRS, YFSETQ. The ends lost 4 bases at V and 0 bases at J; junction bases unmatched: 2. The CDR3 is 16 residues long. This CDR3 is CASSGQGAANTGELFF. In DNA form, the CDR3 reads TGCGCCAGCAGCGGACAGGGGGCAGCGAACACCGGGGAGCTGTTTTTT.

The chain joins TRBV6-1 to TRBJ1-6; TRBD1 matches at 10 bases. J lost 8 bases, V lost 6 bases, and 7 bases had no gene match. The CDR3 contains 15 residues. Germline CDR1 is MNHNS and CDR2 is SASEGT. As DNA, the CDR3 is TGTGCCAGCAGGACGACAGGGGGCAGGGATTCACCCCTCCACTTT. Translated, it gives CASRTTGGRDSPLHF.

In this sample, this clone turned up once. Sequence at one end of the junction differs from germline and may be a read error. The rearrangement links TRBV5-3 to TRBJ2-7, with D tentatively TRBD1 or TRBD2 (5 bases each). TRBV5-3 is filed as an ORF, its function uncertain. This CDR3 is 15 amino acids long. CDR3 in DNA: TGTGCCAGCAGCTTGAAGGGGAGCAGCTCCTACGAGCAGTACTTC. It is translated as CASSLKGSSSYEQYF.

The V gene is TRBV5-1, the J gene TRBJ1-5; D call uncertain. The ends were cut back, 4 bases at V and 1 base at J, with 9 bases in the middle. The CDR3 is made up of 14 amino acids. Germline V CDR1 and CDR2: SGHRS, YFSETQ. The CDR3 DNA follows: TGCGCCAGCAGCCTAGACCCCAGCAATCAGCCCCAGCATTTT. Translating it yields CASSLDPSNQPQHF.

The chain couples TRBV9 to TRBJ2-2, with a tentative D call TRBD2 (5 bases). V was cut by 0 bases and J by 1 base, with 7 bases left in between. The germline CDR1 and CDR2 sequences are SGDLS and YYNGEE. CDR3 length: 15 residues. The CDR3: CASSVGGWNTGELFF. CDR3 sequence (DNA): TGTGCCAGCAGCGTAGGAGGGTGGAACACCGGGGAGCTGTTTTTT.

The table lists this clone with a few counts. V and J are TRBV28 and TRBJ1-6, with TRBD1 matching 7 bases. From germline, CDR1 is MDHEN and CDR2 SYDVKM. This CDR3 comprises 14 residues. Trimming cost V 8 bases and J 7 bases; bases outside gene matches: 8. The DNA of the CDR3 is TGTGCCAGCCGGGGAGGGGGCAGAAATTCACCCCTCCACTTT. This translates into CASRGGGRNSPLHF.

This chain connects TRBV16 to TRBJ2-2, with unresolved D. Per the germline V gene, CDR1 is KGHSY and CDR2 is FQNENV. Trimming pared 4 bases from V and 6 bases from J, leaving 15 bases between. This CDR3 is built from 15 residues. This CDR3 is CASSRPTYSSGELFF. DNA of the CDR3: TGTGCCAGCAGCCGACCGACATATTCCTCCGGGGAGCTGTTTTTT.

This chain uses TRBV5-4 with TRBJ2-1; 8 bases are a match to TRBD1. CDR3 length: 16 residues. V dropped 2 bases and J dropped 10; count of bases not matched to a gene: 14. From germline, CDR1 is SGHNT and CDR2 YYREEE (reference sequence). The chain's CDR3 is CASSFGWDRLQWEQFF. CDR3 DNA sequence: TGTGCCAGCAGCTTCGGATGGGACAGGTTACAATGGGAGCAGTTCTTC.

The genes are TRBV6-4 and TRBJ2-3; D remains ambiguous. The germline V and J ends were trimmed by 0 bases and 4 bases, with 8 bases remaining between them. Per the germline V gene, CDR1 is MRHNA and CDR2 is SNTAGT. This CDR3 region has 14 residues. The chain's CDR3 is CASSDSMQSDTQYF. The CDR3 coding sequence is TGTGCCAGCAGTGACTCGATGCAGTCAGATACGCAGTATTTT.

CDR3 amino acids: CASRKGGSYGYTF. CDR3 DNA: TGTGCCAGCAGAAAAGGGGGCTCCTATGGCTACACCTTC. The J gene is TRBJ1-2, the V gene TRBV28; 7 bases match TRBD1. This CDR3 has 13 amino acids. CDR1 MDHEN and CDR2 SYDVKM come from the germline V gene. Germline trimming cut 6 bases from V and 4 bases from J; bases unmatched to any gene: 5.

This clone occurred once. This chain joins TRBV9 and TRBJ1-2; 8 nucleotides line up with TRBD1. The V gene end was trimmed by 4 bases and the J gene end by 2 bases; junction bases not matched to a gene: 4. This CDR3 spans 14 amino acids. Germline V gives CDR1 SGDLS, CDR2 YYNGEE. The chain's CDR3 is CASSLRTGNYGYTF. CDR3 coding DNA: TGTGCCAGCAGCCTACGGACAGGGAACTATGGCTACACCTTC.

The chain has TRBV7-3 and TRBJ2-1; 9 nucleotides agree with TRBD2. V lost 5 bases, J lost 5 bases, and 7 bases stayed unmatched. Germline V gene data show CDR1 as SGHTA and CDR2 as FQGTGA. The CDR3 is 15 amino acids. The CDR3 DNA reads TGTGCCAGCAGCCTCGGACTAGCGACCAACAATGAGCAGTTCTTC. This codes for CASSLGLATNNEQFF. Combining the CDR3 with reference TRBV7-3 and TRBJ2-1 gives the whole variable domain GAGVSQTPSNKVTEKGKYVELRCDPISGHTALYWYRQSLGQGPEFLIYFQGTGAADDSGLPNDRFFAVRPEGSVSTLKIQRTERGDSAVYLCASSLGLATNNEQFFGPGTRLTVL.

The chain employs TRBV6-4 and TRBJ2-1, with D perhaps matching TRBD2 (5 bases). Germline assignment: CDR1 MRHNA and CDR2 SNTAGT. V lost 0 bases, J lost 7 bases, and 10 bases lay in between. This CDR3 contains 14 residues. CDR3 region: CASSDSFRTNEQFF. In DNA, the CDR3 is TGTGCCAGCAGTGACTCTTTCAGGACTAATGAGCAGTTCTTC.